These 28 T cell receptor beta chains originate from one sample sequenced in a study of PD-1 blockade in classical Hodgkin lymphoma. Every patient had relapsed following autologous stem cell transplantation, and cohorts differed in brentuximab vedotin exposure. Assay: immunoSEQ multiplex PCR; the TCRdb copy retains only in-frame clones and omits some. Here the sample spans roughly 40,000 clones, around two thirds being singletons. Material: peripheral blood mononuclear cells (PBMCs), obtained at baseline. The receptors come from a human donor with classical Hodgkin lymphoma.

The rearrangement links TRBV7-9 to TRBJ2-1; D is possibly TRBD1 (5 bases). Trimming stripped 2 bases from V and 5 bases from J, with 10 bases between. The germline V gene has CDR1 SEHNR and CDR2 FQNEAQ (reference sequence). This CDR3 has 14 residues. CDR3 nucleotide sequence: TGTGCCAGCAGCTTATCAGGGTACAACAATGAGCAGTTCTTC. It specifies CASSLSGYNNEQFF.

The rearrangement links TRBV6-6 to TRBJ1-1; D gene ambiguous. The CDR3 consists of 14 residues. The ends were cut back, 7 bases at V and 6 bases at J, with 18 bases in the middle. Germline assignment: CDR1 MNHNY and CDR2 SVGAGI (reference sequence). CDR3 sequence: CASTRVGESPEAFF. The CDR3 DNA reads TGTGCCAGCACTAGAGTTGGGGAGAGTCCTGAAGCTTTCTTT.

The J gene is TRBJ2-7, the V gene TRBV9; D is possibly TRBD2 (5 bases). Trimming pared 0 bases from V and 0 bases from J, leaving 13 bases between. From germline, CDR1 is SGDLS and CDR2 YYNGEE. CDR3 size: 16 residues. CDR3 in DNA: TGTGCCAGCAGCGTAGCACCCGGGGAACGCTCCTACGAGCAGTACTTC. It is translated as CASSVAPGERSYEQYF.

This chain links TRBV9 with TRBJ1-6, with a possible D match to TRBD1 (5 bases). V was trimmed by 0 bases and J by 8 bases, leaving 12 bases between them. CDR3 length: 15 residues. The germline gives CDR1 SGDLS, CDR2 YYNGEE. This chain's CDR3 is CASSVDSGGDSPLHF. The CDR3 nucleotides read TGTGCCAGCAGCGTAGATTCGGGGGGGGATTCACCCCTCCACTTT.

The chain combines TRBV27 with TRBJ2-5; no definite D call. Germline loops: CDR1 MNHEY, CDR2 SMNVEV (reference sequence). V lost 4 bases, J lost 1 base, and 1 base lay in between. CDR3 length: 11 residues. CDR3 sequence: CASSSQETQYF. As DNA, the CDR3 is TGTGCCAGCAGTTCCCAAGAGACCCAGTACTTC.

The genes are TRBV28 and TRBJ1-5; 7 bases fit TRBD1. In germline, CDR1 is MDHEN, CDR2 SYDVKM. J was trimmed by 2 bases and V by 0 bases; bases with no gene match: 19. This CDR3 is 21 amino acids long. CDR3 nucleotides: TGTGCCAGCAGTTTATGGAAGATAGACAGGGAAGGAATATTGCGCAATCAGCCCCAGCATTTT. Its translation is CASSLWKIDREGILRNQPQHF.

This clone was found many times. This rearrangement joins TRBV9 to TRBJ2-1; 10 bases fit TRBD2. Germline V gives CDR1 SGDLS, CDR2 YYNGEE. CDR3 length: 16 residues. Unmatched junction bases numbered 11, after V lost 4 bases and J lost 7 bases. CDR3 in amino acids: CASSPGAGGSANEQFF. Written as DNA, the CDR3 is TGTGCCAGCAGCCCGGGAGCGGGAGGGTCTGCAAATGAGCAGTTCTTC.

Concerning this clone itself: Sequence at one end of the junction differs from germline and may be a read error. J is TRBJ1-2 and V is TRBV20-1; D perhaps matches TRBD1 (6 bases). The CDR3 is 10 amino acids. CDR1 and CDR2 from the germline V gene are DFQATT and SNEGSKA (reference sequence). CDR3 DNA sequence: TGCAGTGCCCTGGTTGCCGGACAGAACTTC. The encoded protein is CSALVAGQNF.

This clone has just one count. The chain has TRBV4-2 and TRBJ2-6; TRBD1 matches at 8 bases. The germline V gene has CDR1 LGHNA and CDR2 YNFKEQ. Trimming removed 0 bases from V and 0 bases from J; junction bases left unmatched: 1. The CDR3 is 17 residues long. The CDR3 loop is CASSQDTGGSGANVLTF. CDR3 nucleotides: TGTGCCAGCAGCCAAGATACAGGGGGCTCTGGGGCCAACGTCCTGACTTTC.

This chain connects TRBV6-5 to TRBJ1-2; D may be TRBD1 (5 bases). The CDR3 extends over 13 amino acids. Germline V gene data show CDR1 as MNHEY and CDR2 as SVGAGI. The ends were cut back, 7 bases at V and 2 bases at J, with 11 bases in the middle. Here the CDR3 reads CASISSGNYGYTF. The CDR3 DNA sequence: TGTGCCAGCATAAGTTCAGGGAACTATGGCTACACCTTC.

The gene calls are TRBV9 and TRBJ2-7; D may correspond to TRBD1 or TRBD2 (5 bases each). Germline CDR1 reads SGDLS; CDR2 reads YYNGEE. Trimming left V 2 bases short and J 3 bases short, with 12 bases between. The length of the CDR3 is 14 residues. As DNA, the CDR3 is TGTGCCAGCAGCGTGGGGGACGGTCTCTACGAGCAGTACTTC. This sequence encodes CASSVGDGLYEQYF.

This clone was counted between two and nine times. The chain employs TRBV9 and TRBJ2-5; TRBD2 aligns across 8 bases. V gave up 4 bases and J gave up 5 bases; unmatched junction bases: 13. This CDR3 comprises 16 residues. The germline V gene encodes CDR1 SGDLS and CDR2 YYNGEE. The DNA of the CDR3 is TGTGCCAGCAGCCCTGGGACAAGCGGGAGAGGGGAGACCCAGTACTTC. Amino acids: CASSPGTSGRGETQYF.

The rearrangement links TRBV6-4 to TRBJ2-3; 8 nucleotides match TRBD2. This CDR3 has 18 amino acids. Germline CDR1 reads MRHNA; CDR2 reads SNTAGT. The J segment lost 1 base and the V segment lost 3 bases, leaving 12 bases of the junction unmatched. The CDR3 region has the DNA TGTGCCAGCAGTGAGAACCCCCCGGGGGGGCCGGGCACAGATACGCAGTATTTT. Translated, it gives CASSENPPGGPGTDTQYF.

The chain uses TRBV7-3 and TRBJ2-7; 11 nucleotides match TRBD2. Losses at the gene ends were 8 bases for V and 2 bases for J; bases not matched to a gene: 11. CDR3 length: 16 residues. Germline loops: CDR1 SGHTA, CDR2 FQGTGA. CDR3 sequence (DNA): TGTGCCAGCCTTTACCCGTCTAGCGGGAGGACCTACGAGCAGTACTTC. It translates to CASLYPSSGRTYEQYF.

The chain uses TRBV27 and TRBJ2-7; a weak D match, TRBD1 (6 bases). This CDR3 contains 15 residues. Germline V gene sequence: CDR1 MNHEY, CDR2 SMNVEV (reference sequence). V was shortened by 6 bases and J by 3 bases, with 18 bases between the two germline ends. The CDR3 here is CASRPTGTPFYEQYF. The CDR3 bases are TGTGCCAGCAGGCCCACCGGGACACCGTTCTACGAGCAGTACTTC.

The V call is TRBV27, the J call TRBJ1-2, with TRBD1 identical over 9 bases. The CDR3 runs to 14 residues. CDR1 and CDR2 (germline): MNHEY, SMNVEV (reference sequence). Unmatched junction bases numbered 3, after V lost 5 bases and J lost 2 bases. Here the CDR3 DNA reads TGTGCCAGCAGTGTTACAGGGGGCAACTATGGCTACACCTTC. It codes for CASSVTGGNYGYTF.

Points on this clone: Other DNA variants within this sample encode the same CDR3. V gene TRBV28 combines with J gene TRBJ2-7; a possible D gene is TRBD2 (5 bases). The CDR3 contains 12 residues. Germline V gene lookup returns CDR1 MDHEN and CDR2 SYDVKM. The CDR3 sequence: CAGSQAHYEQYF. In DNA form, the CDR3 reads TGTGCTGGGAGCCAGGCCCACTACGAGCAGTACTTC.

CDR3 residues: CASSQMGREAGGYYEQYF. CDR3 coding DNA: TGCGCCAGCAGCCAGATGGGTCGTGAGGCAGGGGGCTACTACGAGCAGTACTTC. The chain carries TRBV4-1 and TRBJ2-7; 8 nucleotides align to TRBD1. V was pared by 3 bases and J by 3 bases, with 16 bases of the junction left unmatched. Per germline, CDR1 MGHRA and CDR2 YSYEKL. The CDR3 length is 18 residues.

The V call is TRBV9, the J call TRBJ2-7, with 7 bases that match TRBD1. This CDR3 has 15 residues. The V gene end was trimmed by 0 bases and the J gene end by 2 bases; junction bases not matched to a gene: 5. The germline V gene encodes CDR1 SGDLS and CDR2 YYNGEE. CDR3 sequence: CASSVGEGATYEQYF. The CDR3 DNA is TGTGCCAGCAGCGTAGGAGAGGGGGCGACCTACGAGCAGTACTTC. The full variable domain, its missing parts supplied by reference TRBV9 and TRBJ2-7, is DSGVTQTPKHLITATGQRVTLRCSPRSGDLSVYWYQQSLDQGLQFLIQYYNGEERAKGNILERFSAQQFPDLHSELNLSSLELGDSALYFCASSVGEGATYEQYFGPGTRLTVT.

This clone was observed a single time. The chain uses TRBV13 and TRBJ2-3, with a possible D match to TRBD2 (5 bases). The germline gives CDR1 PRHDT, CDR2 FYEKMQ (reference sequence). CDR3 length: 18 amino acids. The V end was cut by 5 bases, the J end by 4 bases, with 25 bases between. CDR3 nucleotides: TGTGCCAGCAGCCCGATCGGAGGCCAACTTAACCCCTCAGATACGCAGTATTTT. Translation: CASSPIGGQLNPSDTQYF.

This clone is termed medium-sized (0.01 to 0.1%). The chain carries TRBV5-1 and TRBJ2-3, with 9 bases that match TRBD2. This CDR3 has 14 residues. The germline V gene has CDR1 SGHRS and CDR2 YFSETQ. J gave up 2 bases and V 7 bases, and 5 bases lay outside the gene matches. CDR3: CASSSGGFTDTQYF. The DNA of the CDR3 is TGCGCCAGCTCGAGCGGGGGGTTCACAGATACGCAGTATTTT.

The gene calls are TRBV5-8 and TRBJ2-1; 7 nucleotides agree with TRBD2. The germline V gene has CDR1 SGHTS and CDR2 YDEGEE. There are 18 residues in the CDR3. With V trimmed by 0 bases and J by 3 bases, 12 bases remained unmatched. The CDR3 reads CASSLAFRSGTNYNEQFF. The CDR3 DNA follows: TGTGCCAGCAGCTTGGCCTTCCGGTCAGGGACTAACTACAATGAGCAGTTCTTC.

This clone was seen a few times. V and J are TRBV19 and TRBJ2-1; D is uncertain. The CDR3 runs to 11 residues. Germline V lookup: CDR1 LNHDA, CDR2 SQIVND (reference sequence). Trimming pared 9 bases from V and 8 bases from J, leaving 11 bases between. CDR3 in amino acids: CASSLFHEQFF. CDR3 DNA sequence: TGTGCCAGCTCCTTATTCCATGAGCAGTTCTTC.

The table lists this clone with a few counts. This chain links TRBV9 with TRBJ2-5; D remains unclear. Deletions cut 7 bases from V and 5 bases from J, with 3 bases between. Germline V gene data show CDR1 as SGDLS and CDR2 as YYNGEE. The CDR3 is made up of 9 amino acids. This CDR3 reads CASGETQYF. The DNA of the CDR3 is TGTGCCAGCGGGGAGACCCAGTACTTC.

The V gene is TRBV19, the J gene TRBJ2-2; 8 positions agree with TRBD1. Germline assignment: CDR1 LNHDA and CDR2 SQIVND (reference sequence). Germline trimming cut 2 bases from V and 7 bases from J; bases unmatched to any gene: 3. The CDR3 contains 14 residues. CDR3 nucleotide sequence: TGTGCCAGTAGTATACAGGGGGCGAACGGGGAGCTGTTTTTT. As protein: CASSIQGANGELFF.

In its sample, this clone was seen a few times. CDR3 sequence: CSVREVVNNEQFF. CDR3 in DNA: TGCAGCGTGCGGGAGGTGGTCAACAATGAGCAGTTCTTC. This sequence joins TRBV29-1 and TRBJ2-1, with 8 bases aligning to TRBD2. The germline gives CDR1 SQVTM, CDR2 ANQGSEA. The ends lost 6 bases at V and 5 bases at J; junction bases unmatched: 6. This CDR3 spans 13 amino acids.

Only a few counts were recorded for this clone. The J gene is TRBJ1-3, the V gene TRBV15, with unresolved D. Germline V gene lookup returns CDR1 LNHNV and CDR2 YYDKDF (reference sequence). V dropped 0 bases and J dropped 4 bases, with 10 bases sitting between them. CDR3 size: 15 residues. CDR3 sequence reads: CATSRDRGRGNTIYF. The CDR3 DNA follows: TGTGCCACCAGCAGAGATCGGGGTAGGGGAAACACCATATATTTT.

Only one count was recorded for this clone. CDR3 coding DNA: TGTGCCAGCAGTTTATCTGTGCCCCCGGCAGGGAAAGGGGTCACTGAAGCTTTCTTT. Protein product: CASSLSVPPAGKGVTEAFF. The chain combines TRBV27 with TRBJ1-1; tentatively, D is TRBD1 (5 bases). This CDR3 has 19 amino acids. CDR1 is MNHEY and CDR2 is SMNVEV in the germline V gene (reference sequence). Trimming took off 0 bases at V and 4 bases at J, with 24 bases between the two ends.